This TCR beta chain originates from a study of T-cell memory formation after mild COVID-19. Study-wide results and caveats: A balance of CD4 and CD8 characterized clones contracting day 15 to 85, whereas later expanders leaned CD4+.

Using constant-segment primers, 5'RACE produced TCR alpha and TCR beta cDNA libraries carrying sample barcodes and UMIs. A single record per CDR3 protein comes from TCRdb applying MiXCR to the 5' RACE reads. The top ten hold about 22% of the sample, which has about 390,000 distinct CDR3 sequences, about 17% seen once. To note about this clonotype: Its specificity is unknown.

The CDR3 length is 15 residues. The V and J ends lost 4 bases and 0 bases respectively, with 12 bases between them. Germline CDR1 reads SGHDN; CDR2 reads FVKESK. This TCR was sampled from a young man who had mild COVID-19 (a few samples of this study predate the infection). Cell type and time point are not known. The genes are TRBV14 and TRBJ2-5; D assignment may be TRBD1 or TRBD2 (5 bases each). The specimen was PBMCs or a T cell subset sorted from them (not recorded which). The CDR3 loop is CASSPGTLYQETQYF. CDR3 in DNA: TGTGCCAGCAGCCCCGGGACGCTGTACCAAGAGACCCAGTACTTC.